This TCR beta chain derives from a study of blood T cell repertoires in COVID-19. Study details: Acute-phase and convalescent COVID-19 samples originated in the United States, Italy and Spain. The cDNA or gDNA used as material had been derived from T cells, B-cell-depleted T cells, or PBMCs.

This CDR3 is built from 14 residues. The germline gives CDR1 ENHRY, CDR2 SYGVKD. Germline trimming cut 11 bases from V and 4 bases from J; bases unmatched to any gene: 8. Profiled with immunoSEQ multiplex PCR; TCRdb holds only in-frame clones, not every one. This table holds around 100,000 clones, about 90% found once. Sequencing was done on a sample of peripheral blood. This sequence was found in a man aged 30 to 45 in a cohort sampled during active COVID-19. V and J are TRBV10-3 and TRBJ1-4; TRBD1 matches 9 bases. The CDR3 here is CAASDRGVNEKLFF. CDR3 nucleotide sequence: TGTGCCGCGAGTGACAGGGGGGTTAATGAAAAACTGTTTTTT.